The 6 T cell receptor beta chains listed next were all sequenced from one sample in a study of T cells in Graves' hyperthyroidism and ophthalmopathy. TCR beta CDR3 sequences were amplified from RNA transcripts. An initial round of RT-PCR targeting the TCR CDR3 relied on the HTBI primer set. TCRdb processed the multiplex PCR reads anew with MiXCR; each CDR3 protein has one entry. The sample lists hundreds of thousands of distinct CDR3 sequences; about an eighth were seen once. Sequencing was done on a sample of blood. These receptors were taken from a woman between 35 and 50 years old with Graves' ophthalmopathy.

In the case of this clonotype: With a much larger clone just one base away, this may be a read error. The CDR3 reads CTSTSGGRVYEQYF. The CDR3 DNA sequence: TGTACCAGCACGTCGGGGGGGAGGGTGTACGAGCAGTACTTC. V is TRBV28 and J is TRBJ2-7, with 8 bases that match TRBD2. Germline V CDR1 and CDR2: MDHEN, SYDVKM. The CDR3 sequence is 14 residues long.

This clonotype has a count of ten or more. V usage is TRBV7-9 and J usage is TRBJ2-7; 11 nucleotides agree with TRBD1. The trim removed 1 base at V and 7 bases at J, leaving 6 bases unmatched. The CDR3 contains 15 residues. Germline V gives CDR1 SEHNR, CDR2 FQNEAQ (reference sequence). The CDR3 reads CASSLGTGGLKEQYF. Written as DNA, the CDR3 is TGTGCCAGCAGCTTAGGGACAGGGGGCCTTAAAGAGCAGTACTTC. Full variable domain (outside the CDR3, taken from reference TRBV7-9 and TRBJ2-7): DTGVSQNPRHKITKRGQNVTFRCDPISEHNRLYWYRQTLGQGPEFLTYFQNEAQLEKSRLLSDRFSAERPKGSFSTLEIQRTEQGDSAMYLCASSLGTGGLKEQYFGPGTRLTVT.

The CDR3 loop reads CASSSGLAGSLAGELFF. CDR3 DNA: TGTGCCAGCAGCTCCGGGCTAGCGGGATCTCTGGCGGGGGAGCTGTTTTTT. V is TRBV7-6 and J is TRBJ2-2, with 9 positions matching TRBD2. The germline V gene has CDR1 SGHVS and CDR2 FNYEAQ. The CDR3 extends over 17 amino acids. Losses at the gene ends were 4 bases for V and 8 bases for J; bases not matched to a gene: 14.

Many counts were recorded for this clonotype. CDR3 in DNA: TGCAGTGCTAGAGATAAGGGGAGACTAGCGGGAGTGACTGATACGCAGTATTTT. Translating it yields CSARDKGRLAGVTDTQYF. The chain couples TRBV20-1 to TRBJ2-3; 12 nucleotides align to TRBD2. CDR3 length: 18 amino acids. Germline V gene data show CDR1 as DFQATT and CDR2 as SNEGSKA (reference sequence). The J segment lost 6 bases and the V segment lost 0 bases, leaving 13 bases of the junction unmatched.

This clonotype appeared many times. CDR3 amino acids: CASSQVGGGYTF. Written as DNA, the CDR3 is TGTGCCAGCAGCCAAGTGGGGGGTGGCTACACCTTC. V gene TRBV3-1 combines with J gene TRBJ1-2; a possible D gene is TRBD1 (5 bases). The ends were cut back, 1 base at V and 7 bases at J, with 7 bases in the middle. The CDR3 spans 12 residues. The germline V gene encodes CDR1 LGHDT and CDR2 YNNKEL (reference sequence).

This clonotype was detected many times. The chain joins TRBV7-9 to TRBJ2-1; no clear D. Germline-derived CDR1 and CDR2 are SEHNR and FQNEAQ (reference sequence). The CDR3 runs to 12 residues. Deletions cut 1 base from V and 10 bases from J, with 8 bases between. The CDR3 here is CASSLELGEQFF. DNA for the CDR3: TGTGCCAGCAGCTTAGAATTGGGGGAGCAGTTCTTC.